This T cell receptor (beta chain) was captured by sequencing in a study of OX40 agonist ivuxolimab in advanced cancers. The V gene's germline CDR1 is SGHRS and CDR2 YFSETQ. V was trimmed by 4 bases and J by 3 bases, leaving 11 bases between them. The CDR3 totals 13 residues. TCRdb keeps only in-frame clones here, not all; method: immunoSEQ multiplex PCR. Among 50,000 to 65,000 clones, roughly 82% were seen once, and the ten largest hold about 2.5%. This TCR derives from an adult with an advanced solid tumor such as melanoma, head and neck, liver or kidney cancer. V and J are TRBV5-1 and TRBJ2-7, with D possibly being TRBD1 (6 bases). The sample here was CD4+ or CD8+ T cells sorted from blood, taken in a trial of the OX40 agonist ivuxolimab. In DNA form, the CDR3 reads TGCGCCAGCAGCCCTACAGGGAACTACGAGCAGTACTTC. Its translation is CASSPTGNYEQYF.